The 13 T cell receptor beta chains below were found in one sample sequenced in a study of T cells in Graves' hyperthyroidism and ophthalmopathy (dated by TCRdb to the late 2010s). Library creation used multiplex PCR. Instrument on record: Illumina HiSeq 2000. TCR beta CDR3 regions were amplified from RNA transcripts. A first-round RT-PCR of the TCR CDR3 used the HTBI primer set with the Qiagen OneStep RT-PCR kit. Using fastp at Q25 and MiXCR, TCRdb reprocessed the public reads and kept productive beta chains. Duplicate CDR3 protein sequences are folded into a single record with the most common DNA and genes. This sample comprises hundreds of thousands of distinct CDR3 sequences, about 14% of them detected only once. Under 15% of the sample rests with the top ten. Sequencing used blood. The receptors here all came from a woman aged 50 to 60 with Graves' ophthalmopathy.

This clonotype was observed a few times. The chain has TRBV27 and TRBJ1-6; 8 bases map to TRBD1. The CDR3 spans 14 residues. V shed 5 bases, J shed 8 bases, and the junction held 5 bases outside the gene matches. Germline lookup yields CDR1 MNHEY and CDR2 SMNVEV (reference sequence). CDR3: CASSRTGQDSPLHF. As DNA, the CDR3 is TGTGCCAGCAGTCGGACAGGGCAGGATTCACCCCTCCACTTT.

This clonotype was seen many times. The chain employs TRBV5-8 and TRBJ1-2; D uncertain. The CDR3 extends over 13 amino acids. The germline CDR1 and CDR2 sequences are SGHTS and YDEGEE. V was cut by 1 base and J by 7 bases, with 11 bases left in between. This chain's CDR3 is CASSLPPQAGYTF. In nucleotides, the CDR3 is TGTGCCAGCAGCTTGCCCCCCCAGGCTGGCTACACCTTC.

This clonotype was observed at least ten times. The chain joins TRBV11-2 to TRBJ2-1, with D perhaps TRBD1 (5 bases). Deletions cut 2 bases from V and 5 bases from J, with 13 bases between. This CDR3 region has 15 residues. Germline V CDR1 and CDR2: SGHAT, FQNNGV. The CDR3 is CASSLRGRLNNEQFF. CDR3 sequence (DNA): TGTGCCAGCAGCTTAAGGGGCCGATTAAACAATGAGCAGTTCTTC.

This clonotype was seen only a few times. This chain connects TRBV6-4 to TRBJ2-4, with D maybe TRBD1 (7 bases). V dropped 5 bases and J dropped 5 bases, with 16 bases sitting between them. The germline V gene has CDR1 MRHNA and CDR2 SNTAGT. CDR3 size: 15 residues. The CDR3 sequence: CASSRQGGGENIQYF. The CDR3 bases are TGTGCCAGCAGTAGACAGGGAGGAGGGGAAAACATTCAGTACTTC.

This clonotype was counted ten times or more. The J gene is TRBJ2-7, the V gene TRBV11-1; possibly TRBD1 for D (5 bases). V was pared by 1 base and J by 3 bases, with 7 bases between. Per the germline V gene, CDR1 is SGHAT and CDR2 is FQDESV (reference sequence). The CDR3 is made up of 13 amino acids. CDR3 sequence (DNA): TGTGCCAGCAGCTTAGTTACAGGCTACGAGCAGTACTTC. The encoded protein is CASSLVTGYEQYF. The variable domain in full, with the rest retrieved from reference TRBV11-1 and TRBJ2-7, is EAEVAQSPRYKITEKSQAVAFWCDPISGHATLYWYRQILGQGPELLVQFQDESVVDDSQLPKDRFSAERLKGVDSTLKIQPAELGDSAMYLCASSLVTGYEQYFGPGTRLTVT.

This clonotype came up many times. This chain links TRBV18 with TRBJ2-1, with 7 bases aligning to TRBD2. The CDR3 length is 14 residues. V gave up 2 bases and J gave up 4 bases; unmatched junction bases: 2. CDR1 and CDR2 from the germline V gene are KGHSH and LQKENI. As DNA, the CDR3 is TGTGCCAGCTCACCAGCGGGAGTGTACAATGAGCAGTTCTTC. This codes for CASSPAGVYNEQFF.

In its sample, this clonotype was seen many times. This rearrangement joins TRBV7-8 to TRBJ2-1; no reliable D call. CDR3 length equals 15 residues. Deletions cut 2 bases from V and 0 bases from J, with 8 bases between. From germline, CDR1 is SGHVS and CDR2 FQNEAQ. The CDR3 region has the DNA TGTGCCAGCAGCTTACAGAGTGGCTCCTACAATGAGCAGTTCTTC. Protein product: CASSLQSGSYNEQFF.

This clonotype was seen ten or more times. For the CDR3, the DNA is TGTGCCAGCAGCTTAATTAGCGGGAGGACAGATACGCAGTATTTT. Residues: CASSLISGRTDTQYF. The genes are TRBV7-2 and TRBJ2-3; 10 nucleotides align to TRBD2. Germline V CDR1 and CDR2: SGHTA, FQGNSA. CDR3 length: 15 residues. V lost 2 bases, J lost 3 bases, and 2 bases stayed unmatched.

This clonotype was seen many times. This rearrangement joins TRBV6-2 or TRBV6-3 to TRBJ2-5, with no clear D. Trimming shortened V by 5 bases and J by 6 bases, and 7 bases separated the two germline ends. Germline CDR1 reads MNHEY; CDR2 reads SVGEGT. This CDR3 has 11 amino acids. The CDR3 is CASSTTQTQYF. In nucleotides, the CDR3 is TGTGCCAGCAGTACCACCCAGACCCAGTACTTC.

The chain's CDR3 is CASSLELDRLYEQYF. CDR3 sequence (DNA): TGCGCCAGCAGCTTGGAGTTGGACAGACTCTACGAGCAGTACTTC. The gene calls are TRBV5-1 and TRBJ2-7; tentatively, D is TRBD1 (6 bases). The CDR3 has 15 residues. Deletions cut 0 bases from V and 3 bases from J, with 13 bases between. Germline CDR1 reads SGHRS; CDR2 reads YFSETQ. Variable domain in full (rest from reference TRBV5-1 and TRBJ2-7): KAGVTQTPRYLIKTRGQQVTLSCSPISGHRSVSWYQQTPGQGLQFLFEYFSETQRNKGNFPGRFSGRQFSNSRSEMNVSTLELGDSALYLCASSLELDRLYEQYFGPGTRLTVT.

This chain uses TRBV19 with TRBJ2-5; weak D call: TRBD1 (6 bases). The ends were cut back, 3 bases at V and 0 bases at J, with 20 bases in the middle. The CDR3 sequence is 18 residues long. The germline CDR1 and CDR2 sequences are LNHDA and SQIVND (reference sequence). CDR3: CASSILVYPGTNQETQYF. As DNA, the CDR3 is TGTGCCAGTAGTATTCTGGTATATCCCGGGACAAACCAAGAGACCCAGTACTTC. The entire variable domain, with the rest obtained from reference TRBV19 and TRBJ2-5, is as follows: DGGITQSPKYLFRKEGQNVTLSCEQNLNHDAMYWYRQDPGQGLRLIYYSQIVNDFQKGDIAEGYSVSREKKESFPLTVTSAQKNPTAFYLCASSILVYPGTNQETQYFGPGTRLLVL.

This clonotype came up many times. Written as DNA, the CDR3 is TGTGCCAGCAGCTCGGACAGGGGGACTTCACCCCTCCACTTT. It is translated as CASSSDRGTSPLHF. This chain uses TRBV5-5 with TRBJ1-6, with 10 bases that match TRBD1. The junction had 3 bases not matched to a gene; V was cut back by 3 bases and J by 9 bases. Germline-derived CDR1 and CDR2 are SGHKS and YYEKEE (reference sequence). This CDR3 has 14 amino acids.

This clonotype turned up a few times. The chain combines TRBV3-1 with TRBJ2-5, with 11 bases fitting TRBD2. The ends lost 7 bases at V and 5 bases at J; junction bases unmatched: 6. The germline CDR1 and CDR2 sequences are LGHDT and YNNKEL (reference sequence). The CDR3 length is 14 residues. The CDR3 DNA reads TGTGCCAGCACGATAAGGACTAGCGGGGAGACCCAGTACTTC. This gives the protein CASTIRTSGETQYF.